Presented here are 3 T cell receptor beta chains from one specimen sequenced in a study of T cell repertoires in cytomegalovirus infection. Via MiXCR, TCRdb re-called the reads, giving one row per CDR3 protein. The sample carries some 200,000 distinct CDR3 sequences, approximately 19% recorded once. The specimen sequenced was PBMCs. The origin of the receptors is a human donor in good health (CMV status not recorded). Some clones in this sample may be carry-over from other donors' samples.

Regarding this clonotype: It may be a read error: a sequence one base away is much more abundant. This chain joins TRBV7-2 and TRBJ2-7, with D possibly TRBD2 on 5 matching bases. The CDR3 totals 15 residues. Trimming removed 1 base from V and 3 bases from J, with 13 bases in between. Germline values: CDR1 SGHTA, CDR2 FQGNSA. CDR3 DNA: TGTGCCAGCAGCTTAGGGCGCGAGCGGTGCTACGAGCAGTACTTC. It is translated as CASSLGRERCYEQYF.

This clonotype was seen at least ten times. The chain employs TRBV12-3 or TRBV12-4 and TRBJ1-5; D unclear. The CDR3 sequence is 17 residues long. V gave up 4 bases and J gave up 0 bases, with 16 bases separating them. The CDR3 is CASSSRAGLGSNQPQHF. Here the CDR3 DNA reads TGTGCCAGCAGTTCCCGGGCAGGTTTGGGTAGCAATCAGCCCCAGCATTTT.

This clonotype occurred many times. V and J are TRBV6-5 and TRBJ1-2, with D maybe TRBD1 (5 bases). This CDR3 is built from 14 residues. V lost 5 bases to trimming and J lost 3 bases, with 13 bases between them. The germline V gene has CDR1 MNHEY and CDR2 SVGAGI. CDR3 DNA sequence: TGTGCCAGCAGTCCCAAGACAGACCACTATGGCTACACCTTC. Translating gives CASSPKTDHYGYTF.